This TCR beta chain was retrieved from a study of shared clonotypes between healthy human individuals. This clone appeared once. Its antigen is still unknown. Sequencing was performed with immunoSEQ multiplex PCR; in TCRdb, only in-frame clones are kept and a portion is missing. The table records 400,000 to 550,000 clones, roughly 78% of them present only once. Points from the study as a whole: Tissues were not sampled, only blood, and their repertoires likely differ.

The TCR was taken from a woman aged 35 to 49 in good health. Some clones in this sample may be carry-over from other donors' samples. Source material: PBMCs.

The CDR3 DNA is TGTGCCAGCAGCCGCGGGGGAGGGCACATTCAGTACTTC. This codes for CASSRGGGHIQYF. This chain links TRBV11-2 with TRBJ2-4, with 7 bases identical to TRBD2. Germline V gene sequence: CDR1 SGHAT, CDR2 FQNNGV. This CDR3 is 13 amino acids long. The V and J ends lost 5 bases and 8 bases, in that order; junction bases with no gene match: 6.